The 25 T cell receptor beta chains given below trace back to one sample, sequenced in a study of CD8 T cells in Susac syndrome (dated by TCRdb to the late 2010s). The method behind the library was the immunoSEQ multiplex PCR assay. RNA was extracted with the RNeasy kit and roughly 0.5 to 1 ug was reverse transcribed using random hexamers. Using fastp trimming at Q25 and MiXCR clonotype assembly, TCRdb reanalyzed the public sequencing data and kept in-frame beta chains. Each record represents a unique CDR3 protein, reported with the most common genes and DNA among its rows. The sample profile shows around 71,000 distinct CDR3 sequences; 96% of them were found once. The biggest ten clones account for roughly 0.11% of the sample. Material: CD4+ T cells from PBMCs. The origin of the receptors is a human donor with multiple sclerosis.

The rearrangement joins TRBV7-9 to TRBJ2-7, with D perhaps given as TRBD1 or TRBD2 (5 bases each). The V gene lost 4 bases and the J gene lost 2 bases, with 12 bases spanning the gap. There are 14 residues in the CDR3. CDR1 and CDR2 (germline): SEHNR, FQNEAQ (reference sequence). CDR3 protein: CASSSRDGTYEQYF. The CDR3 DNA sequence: TGTGCCAGCAGCTCCCGGGACGGCACCTACGAGCAGTACTTC.

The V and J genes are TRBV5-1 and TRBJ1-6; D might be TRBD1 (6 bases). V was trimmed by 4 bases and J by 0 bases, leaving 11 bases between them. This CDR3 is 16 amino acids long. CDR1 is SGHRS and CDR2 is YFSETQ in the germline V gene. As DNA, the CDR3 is TGCGCCAGCAGCCCGGACAGCAGCTCCTATAATTCACCCCTCCACTTT. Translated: CASSPDSSSYNSPLHF.

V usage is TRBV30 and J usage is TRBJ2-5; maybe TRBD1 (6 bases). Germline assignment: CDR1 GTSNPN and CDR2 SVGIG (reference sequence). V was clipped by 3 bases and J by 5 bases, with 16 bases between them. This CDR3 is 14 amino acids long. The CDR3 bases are TGTGCCTGGAGCCTAGGGCAGGGGTTGGAGACCCAGTACTTC. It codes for CAWSLGQGLETQYF.

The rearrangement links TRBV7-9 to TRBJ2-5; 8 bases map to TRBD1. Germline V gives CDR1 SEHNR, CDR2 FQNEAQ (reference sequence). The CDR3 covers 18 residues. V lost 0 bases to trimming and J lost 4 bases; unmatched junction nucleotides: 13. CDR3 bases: TGTGCCAGCAGCTTAGCAAGGCCGGCAGGGGGCGCGGGAGAGACCCAGTACTTC. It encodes CASSLARPAGGAGETQYF.

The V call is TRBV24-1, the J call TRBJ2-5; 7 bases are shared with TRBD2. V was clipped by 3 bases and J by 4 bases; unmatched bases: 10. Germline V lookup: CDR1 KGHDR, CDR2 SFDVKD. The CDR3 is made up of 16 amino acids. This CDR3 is CATSDPDGGIGETQYF. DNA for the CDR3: TGTGCCACCAGTGATCCGGACGGGGGGATCGGAGAGACCCAGTACTTC.

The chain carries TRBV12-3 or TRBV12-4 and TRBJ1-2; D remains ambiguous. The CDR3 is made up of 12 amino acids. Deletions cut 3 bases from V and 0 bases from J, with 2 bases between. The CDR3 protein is CASSFSNYGYTF. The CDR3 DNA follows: TGTGCCAGCAGTTTTTCTAACTATGGCTACACCTTC.

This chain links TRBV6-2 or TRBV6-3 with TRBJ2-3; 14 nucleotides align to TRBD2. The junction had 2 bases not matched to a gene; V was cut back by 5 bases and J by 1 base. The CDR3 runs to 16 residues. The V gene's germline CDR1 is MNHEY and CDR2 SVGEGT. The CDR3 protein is CASSTGLAGGTDTQYF. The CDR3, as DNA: TGTGCCAGCAGTACGGGACTAGCGGGGGGCACAGATACGCAGTATTTT.

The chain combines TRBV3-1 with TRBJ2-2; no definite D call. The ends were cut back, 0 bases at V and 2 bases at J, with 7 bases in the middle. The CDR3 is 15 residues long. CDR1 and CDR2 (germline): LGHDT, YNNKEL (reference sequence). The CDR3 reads CASSQDAANTGELFF. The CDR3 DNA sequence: TGTGCCAGCAGCCAAGATGCGGCTAACACCGGGGAGCTGTTTTTT.

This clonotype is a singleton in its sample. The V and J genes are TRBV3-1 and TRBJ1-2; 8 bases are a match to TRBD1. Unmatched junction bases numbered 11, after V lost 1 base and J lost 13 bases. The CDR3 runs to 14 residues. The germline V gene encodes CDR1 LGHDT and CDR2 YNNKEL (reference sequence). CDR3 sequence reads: CASSQGVRGRFCTF. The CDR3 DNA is TGTGCCAGCAGCCAAGGTGTCAGGGGGCGGTTTTGCACCTTC.

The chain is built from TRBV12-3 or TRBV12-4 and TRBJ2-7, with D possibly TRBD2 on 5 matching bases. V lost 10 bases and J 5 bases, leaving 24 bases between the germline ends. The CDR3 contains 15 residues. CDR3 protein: CATSSPGEGTHEQYF. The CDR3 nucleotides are TGTGCCACTTCCTCCCCCGGTGAGGGCACTCACGAGCAGTACTTC.

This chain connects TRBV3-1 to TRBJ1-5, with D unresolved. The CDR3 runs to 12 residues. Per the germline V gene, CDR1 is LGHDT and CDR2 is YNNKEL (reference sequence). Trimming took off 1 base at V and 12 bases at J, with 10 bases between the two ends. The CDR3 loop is CASSQVSGIQHF. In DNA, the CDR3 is TGTGCCAGCAGCCAAGTCTCGGGAATCCAGCATTTT.

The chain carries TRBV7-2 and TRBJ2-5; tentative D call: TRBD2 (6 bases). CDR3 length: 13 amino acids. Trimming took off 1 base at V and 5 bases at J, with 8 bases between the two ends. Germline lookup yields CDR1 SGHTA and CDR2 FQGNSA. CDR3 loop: CASSLDREETQYF. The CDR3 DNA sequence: TGTGCCAGCAGCTTAGACCGGGAGGAGACCCAGTACTTC.

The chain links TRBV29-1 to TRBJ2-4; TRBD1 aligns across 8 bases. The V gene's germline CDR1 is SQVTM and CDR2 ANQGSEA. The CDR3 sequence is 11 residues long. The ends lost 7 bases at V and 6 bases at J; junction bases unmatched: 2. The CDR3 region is CSGDRGNIQYF. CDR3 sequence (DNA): TGCAGCGGAGACAGGGGAAACATTCAGTACTTC.

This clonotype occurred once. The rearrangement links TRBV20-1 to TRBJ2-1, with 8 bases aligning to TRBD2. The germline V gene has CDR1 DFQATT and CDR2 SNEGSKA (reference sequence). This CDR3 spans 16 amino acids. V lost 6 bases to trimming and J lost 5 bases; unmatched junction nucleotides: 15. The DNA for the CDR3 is TGCAGTGCCCCAAGGTGGGAGCGGGGGACGCACAATGAGCAGTTCTTC. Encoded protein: CSAPRWERGTHNEQFF.

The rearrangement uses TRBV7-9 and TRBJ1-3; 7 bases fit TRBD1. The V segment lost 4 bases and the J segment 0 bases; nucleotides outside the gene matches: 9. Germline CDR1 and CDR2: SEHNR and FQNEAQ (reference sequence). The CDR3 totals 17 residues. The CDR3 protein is CASSSLGQLRSGNTIYF. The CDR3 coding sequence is TGTGCCAGCAGCTCCCTGGGACAGCTTCGCTCTGGAAACACCATATATTTT.

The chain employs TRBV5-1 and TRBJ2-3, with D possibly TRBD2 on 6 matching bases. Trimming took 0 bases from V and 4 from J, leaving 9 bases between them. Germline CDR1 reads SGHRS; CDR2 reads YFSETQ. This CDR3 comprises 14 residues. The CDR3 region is CASSLGLVSDTQYF. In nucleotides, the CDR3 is TGCGCCAGCAGCTTGGGACTAGTGTCAGATACGCAGTATTTT.

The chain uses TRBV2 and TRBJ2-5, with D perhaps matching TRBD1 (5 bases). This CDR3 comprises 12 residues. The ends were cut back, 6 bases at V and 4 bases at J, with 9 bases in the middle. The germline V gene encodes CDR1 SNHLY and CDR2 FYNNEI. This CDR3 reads CASRTVSETQYF. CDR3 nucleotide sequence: TGTGCCAGCAGGACAGTTTCAGAGACCCAGTACTTC.

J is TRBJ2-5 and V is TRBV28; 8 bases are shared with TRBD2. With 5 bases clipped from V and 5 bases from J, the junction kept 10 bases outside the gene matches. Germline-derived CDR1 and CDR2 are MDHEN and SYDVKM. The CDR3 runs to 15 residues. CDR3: CASSPLGLGPETQYF. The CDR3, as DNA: TGTGCCAGCAGTCCATTGGGACTAGGGCCCGAGACCCAGTACTTC.

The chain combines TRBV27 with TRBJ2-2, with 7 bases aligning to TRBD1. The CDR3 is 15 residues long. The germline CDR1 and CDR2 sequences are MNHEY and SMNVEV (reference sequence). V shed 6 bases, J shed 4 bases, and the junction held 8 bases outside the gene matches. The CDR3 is CASSSGQTVTGELFF. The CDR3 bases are TGTGCCAGCAGCTCGGGACAGACTGTCACCGGGGAGCTGTTTTTT.

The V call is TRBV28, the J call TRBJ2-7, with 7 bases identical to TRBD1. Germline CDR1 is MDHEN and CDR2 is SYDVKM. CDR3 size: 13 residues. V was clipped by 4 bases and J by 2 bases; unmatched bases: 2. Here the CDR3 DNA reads TGTGCCAGCAGTTCGGGACAGCCCTACGAGCAGTACTTC. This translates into CASSSGQPYEQYF.

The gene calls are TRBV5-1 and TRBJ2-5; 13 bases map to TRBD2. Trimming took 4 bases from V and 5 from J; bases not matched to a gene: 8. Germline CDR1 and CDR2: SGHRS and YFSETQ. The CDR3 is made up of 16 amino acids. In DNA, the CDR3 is TGCGCCAGCAGCCCCGCGACTAGCGGGGGGTTCGAGACCCAGTACTTC. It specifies CASSPATSGGFETQYF.

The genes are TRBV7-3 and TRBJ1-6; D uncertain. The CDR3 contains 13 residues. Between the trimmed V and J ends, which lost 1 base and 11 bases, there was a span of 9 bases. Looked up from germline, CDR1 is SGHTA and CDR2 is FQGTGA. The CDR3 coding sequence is TGTGCCAGCAGCTTAAGGTCGACTACACCCCTCCACTTT. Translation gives CASSLRSTTPLHF.

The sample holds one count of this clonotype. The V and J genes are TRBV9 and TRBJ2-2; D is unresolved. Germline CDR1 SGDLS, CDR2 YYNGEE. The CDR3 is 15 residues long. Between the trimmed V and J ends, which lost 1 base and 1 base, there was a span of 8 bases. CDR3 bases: TGTGCCAGCAGCGTAAAAACGGGGAACACCGGGGAGCTGTTTTTT. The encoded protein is CASSVKTGNTGELFF.

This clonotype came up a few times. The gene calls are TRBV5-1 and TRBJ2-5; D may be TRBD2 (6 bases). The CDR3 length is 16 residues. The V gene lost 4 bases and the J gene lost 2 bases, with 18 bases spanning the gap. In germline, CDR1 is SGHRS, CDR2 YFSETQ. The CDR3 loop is CASSPRVAGPQETQYF. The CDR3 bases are TGCGCCAGCAGCCCCCGGGTGGCGGGGCCACAAGAGACCCAGTACTTC.

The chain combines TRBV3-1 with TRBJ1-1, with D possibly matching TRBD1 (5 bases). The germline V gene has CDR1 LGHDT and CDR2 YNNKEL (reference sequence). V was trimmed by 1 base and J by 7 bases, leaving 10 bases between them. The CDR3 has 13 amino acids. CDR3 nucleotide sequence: TGTGCCAGCAGCCAAGGGGGCGGGCGTGAAGCTTTCTTT. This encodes CASSQGGGREAFF.